This T cell receptor (beta chain) was retrieved from a study of response to subunit inactivated influenza vaccine. V lost 4 bases, J lost 10 bases, and 11 bases lay in between. This CDR3 has 13 residues. Germline loops: CDR1 MNHEY, CDR2 SVGAGI. TCRdb recomputed calls from the RT-PCR reads with MiXCR, one row per CDR3 protein. The sample holds 180,000 or so distinct CDR3 sequences, approximately 12% seen once. This same sample was also part of a study on T cells expressing NK-cell markers. As that study records: Template switching by 5'RACE with UMIs generated the TCR beta cDNA.

The sequenced sample was CD8+ T cells sorted from PBMCs, obtained about 11 days after vaccination. The sequence came from a man aged 50 to 59 who received an inactivated influenza vaccine. The chain is built from TRBV6-5 and TRBJ1-6; D ambiguous. As DNA, the CDR3 is TGTGCCAGCAGTTTCGGGTGGGAATCACCCCTCCACTTT. Translation: CASSFGWESPLHF.